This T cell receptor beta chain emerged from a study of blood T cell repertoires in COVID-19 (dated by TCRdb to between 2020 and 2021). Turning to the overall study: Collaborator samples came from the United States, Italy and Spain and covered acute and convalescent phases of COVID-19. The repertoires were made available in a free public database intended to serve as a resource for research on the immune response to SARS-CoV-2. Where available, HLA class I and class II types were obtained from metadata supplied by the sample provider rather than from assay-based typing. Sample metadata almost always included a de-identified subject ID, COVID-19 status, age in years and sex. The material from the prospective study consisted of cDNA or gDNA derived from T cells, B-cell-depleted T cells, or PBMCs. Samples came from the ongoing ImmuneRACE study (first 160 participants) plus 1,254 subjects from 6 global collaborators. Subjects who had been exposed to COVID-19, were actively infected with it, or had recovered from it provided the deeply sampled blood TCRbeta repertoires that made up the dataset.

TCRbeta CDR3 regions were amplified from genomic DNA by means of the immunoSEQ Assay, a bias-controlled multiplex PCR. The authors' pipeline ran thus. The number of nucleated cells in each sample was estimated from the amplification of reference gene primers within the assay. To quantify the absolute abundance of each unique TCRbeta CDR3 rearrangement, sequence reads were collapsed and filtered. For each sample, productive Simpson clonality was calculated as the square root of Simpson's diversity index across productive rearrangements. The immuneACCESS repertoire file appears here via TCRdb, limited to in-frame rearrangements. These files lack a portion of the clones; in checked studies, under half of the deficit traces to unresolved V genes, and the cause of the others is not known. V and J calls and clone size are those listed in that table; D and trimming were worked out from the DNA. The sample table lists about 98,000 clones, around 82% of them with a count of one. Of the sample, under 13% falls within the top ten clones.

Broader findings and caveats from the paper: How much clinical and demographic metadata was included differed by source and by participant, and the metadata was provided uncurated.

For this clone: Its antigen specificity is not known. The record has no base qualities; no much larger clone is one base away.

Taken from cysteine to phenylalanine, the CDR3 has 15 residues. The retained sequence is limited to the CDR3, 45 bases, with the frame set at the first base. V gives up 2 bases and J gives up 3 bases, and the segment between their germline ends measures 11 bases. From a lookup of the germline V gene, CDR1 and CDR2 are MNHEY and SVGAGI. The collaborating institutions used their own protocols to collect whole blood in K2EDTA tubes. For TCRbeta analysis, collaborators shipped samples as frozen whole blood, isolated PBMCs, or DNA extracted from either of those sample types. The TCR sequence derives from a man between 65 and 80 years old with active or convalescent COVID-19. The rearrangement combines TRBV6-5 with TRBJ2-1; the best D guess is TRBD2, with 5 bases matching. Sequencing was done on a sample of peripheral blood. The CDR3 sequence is CASSYGSVDYNEQFF. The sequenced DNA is TGTGCCAGCAGTTACGGGAGCGTGGACTACAATGAGCAGTTCTTC.